This T cell receptor (beta chain) was sequenced during a study of blood T cell dynamics during melanoma immunotherapy. Study-wide context: First-line therapy was either pembrolizumab or nivolumab with ipilimumab for metastatic melanoma.

Germline assignment: CDR1 SEHNR and CDR2 FQNEAQ (reference sequence). Germline trimming cut 2 bases from V and 4 bases from J; bases unmatched to any gene: 4. The CDR3 consists of 15 residues. The time point here: pre-treatment baseline. Sampling occurred pretreatment (T0) and at week 3 (W3), after cycle one of checkpoint blockade. Disease control meant complete response, partial response or stable disease at 12 weeks. Overall study results and limits: At W3, later disease-control patients showed bifurcated PBMC repertoire changes, unlike progressors.

The repertoire was sequenced with immunoSEQ multiplex PCR; TCRdb's copy has only in-frame clones and lacks some. In the table there are tens of thousands of clones, 85% to 90% of which are singletons. As to this clone: Its antigen is not identified.

Material: blood, obtained from a patient treated with checkpoint blockade. V and J are TRBV7-9 and TRBJ1-4, with 7 bases aligning to TRBD1. The clonotype was recovered from a human donor with melanoma. This CDR3 is CASSLNRDSNEKLFF. The CDR3 region has the DNA TGTGCCAGCAGCTTAAACCGGGACAGTAATGAAAAACTGTTTTTT.